A selection of T cell receptor beta chains follows, all from one sample in a study of T cells after yellow fever vaccination. TCRdb fed the 5' RACE reads into MiXCR, producing one record per CDR3 protein. The repertoire consists of some 500,000 distinct CDR3 sequences, with roughly 14% occurring once and the leading ten covering over 13%. The specimen comprised PBMCs, sampled on the day of the yellow fever booster vaccination. The receptor source for this set is a man aged 30-40 years who received the YFV17D yellow fever vaccine. The CDR3 runs from the conserved cysteine through the conserved F or W. D genes are given only for firm matches. Size tells how often a clone was seen (once, few, many) or the class of an expanded clone, and some rows leave it out.

D	V	length	J	size	DNA	CDR3
NA	TRBV29-1	17	TRBJ1-1	many	TGCAGCGTCGGTCGGGGGGGGACGGGGTCCATGAACACTGAAGCTTTCTTT	CSVGRGGTGSMNTEAFF
NA	TRBV30	15	TRBJ2-7	few	TGTGCCTGGAGTTTGAAGGGGGACAACAACTTTGAGCAGTACTTC	CAWSLKGDNNFEQYF
TRBD2	TRBV7-2	12	TRBJ2-1	NA	TGTGCCAGCCGGGGGGTGGAGAGCGAGCAGTTCTTC	CASRGVESEQFF
NA	TRBV2	12	TRBJ2-7	few	TGTGCCAGCAGCGCACAAACTTACGAGCAGTACTTC	CASSAQTYEQYF
NA	TRBV4-3	15	TRBJ1-5	NA	TGCGCCAGCAGCCGAGGATGGAACAGCAATCAGCCCCAGCATTTT	CASSRGWNSNQPQHF
TRBD1	TRBV27	16	TRBJ2-5	NA	TGTGCCAGCAGTTCACTGCCGGGACAGGGGAAGGAGACCCAGTACTTC	CASSSLPGQGKETQYF
NA	TRBV5-1	14	TRBJ2-4	NA	TGCGCCAGCAGCCCGGGGGGCGGAGGAAACATTCAGTACTTC	CASSPGGGGNIQYF
NA	TRBV6-2/TRBV6-3	14	TRBJ2-4	few	TGTGCCAGCAGTTACTCAGTAGCCAAAAACATTCAGTACTTC	CASSYSVAKNIQYF
TRBD2	TRBV7-2	15	TRBJ2-7	NA	TGTGCCAGCAGCTTAGGGACTAGCTCTACGCGGGAGCAGTACTTC	CASSLGTSSTREQYF
TRBD2	TRBV6-5	16	TRBJ2-1	NA	TGTGCCAGCAGTTCGACTAGCGGGAACTCCTACAATGAGCAGTTCTTC	CASSSTSGNSYNEQFF
TRBD1	TRBV18	15	TRBJ2-2	NA	TGTGCCAGCTCACCGCAGAGACAGGGGACCGGGGAGCTGTTTTTT	CASSPQRQGTGELFF
NA	TRBV29-1	11	TRBJ1-2	few	TGCAGCGTTGATCGGGACGATGGCTACACCTTC	CSVDRDDGYTF
TRBD2	TRBV18	16	TRBJ2-3	NA	TGTGCCAGCTCACCATCGAGCGGGAGAAGCACAGATACGCAGTATTTT	CASSPSSGRSTDTQYF
NA	TRBV20-1	12	TRBJ2-1	few	TGCAGTGCACTCGAGCTGTACAATGAGCAGTTCTTC	CSALELYNEQFF
NA	TRBV5-4	15	TRBJ2-6	few	TGTGCCAGCAGCTCTACAGGGCTTGGGGCCAACGTCCTGACTTTC	CASSSTGLGANVLTF
NA	TRBV6-1	15	TRBJ2-5	NA	TGTGCCAGCAGTGAAGACTACAGGGGGGGAGCGACCCAGTACTTC	CASSEDYRGGATQYF
NA	TRBV7-6	16	TRBJ2-1	few	TGTGCCAGCAGCACAATGAGCGGGTCGATCCCCAATGAGCAGTTCTTC	CASSTMSGSIPNEQFF
NA	TRBV5-6	14	TRBJ2-7	NA	TGTGCCAGGAGCCCCGGGCCCCTCAGCTACGAGCAGTACTTC	CARSPGPLSYEQYF
NA	TRBV7-3	15	TRBJ2-1	few	TGTGCCAGCAGCCCCGGGACTTACTCCTACAATGAGCAGTTCTTC	CASSPGTYSYNEQFF
TRBD1	TRBV6-1	15	TRBJ2-1	once	TGTGCCAGCAGTCCAAGACAGGGGGCTAGGCGTGAGCAGTTCTTC	CASSPRQGARREQFF
NA	TRBV5-4	15	TRBJ2-7	NA	TGTGCCAGCAGCCTGGGGGACGCAACCGTCTACGAGCAGTACTTC	CASSLGDATVYEQYF
NA	TRBV20-1	14	TRBJ2-1	NA	TGCAGTGCCCGGACGAGGAGCTCCTACAATGAGCAGTTCTTC	CSARTRSSYNEQFF
NA	TRBV9	16	TRBJ2-2	few	TGTGCCAGCAGCGTAAGACAGTCCCTGAACACCGGGGAGCTGTTTTTT	CASSVRQSLNTGELFF
NA	TRBV20-1	13	TRBJ2-7	NA	TGCAGTGCTAACGGGCCCAGTGCCTACGAGCAGTACTTC	CSANGPSAYEQYF
NA	TRBV25-1	14	TRBJ1-1	NA	TGTGCCAGCTCCGGAGGACGCATGAACACTGAAGCTTTCTTT	CASSGGRMNTEAFF
NA	TRBV7-3	15	TRBJ2-3	few	TGTGCCAGCAGCTTTCCCGGGGTCGGGGCAGATACGCAGTATTTT	CASSFPGVGADTQYF
NA	TRBV6-2/TRBV6-3	16	TRBJ1-4	few	TGTGCCACCCTAAGTCCCAGGACTGCAACTAATGAAAAACTGTTTTTT	CATLSPRTATNEKLFF
TRBD2	TRBV7-2	17	TRBJ2-7	NA	TGTGCCAGCAGCAGCAGCCTAACCAGCGGGAGAGGTTACGAGCAGTACTTC	CASSSSLTSGRGYEQYF
NA	TRBV5-1	15	TRBJ1-6	NA	TGCGCCAGCAGCTTGGACAGGGCCAGTGATTCACCCCTCCACTTT	CASSLDRASDSPLHF
NA	TRBV7-2	14	TRBJ2-7	few	TGTGCCAGCAGCGCCACGAGACAGATCTACGAGCAGTACTTC	CASSATRQIYEQYF
TRBD1	TRBV9	15	TRBJ2-1	NA	TGTGCCAGCAGCCGACAGGGGAACGCCTACAATGAGCAGTTCTTC	CASSRQGNAYNEQFF
NA	TRBV7-9	11	TRBJ1-6	many	TGTGCCAGCTCTTCCTCCTCACCCCTCCACTTT	CASSSSSPLHF
TRBD2	TRBV29-1	16	TRBJ2-7	few	TGCAGCGTTGAAGGGAGAGGGCGGGAGGCTGCCTACGAGCAGTACTTC	CSVEGRGREAAYEQYF
TRBD2	TRBV29-1	14	TRBJ2-1	NA	TGCAGCGTTCGCGGACTAGGGGCATACAATGAGCAGTTCTTC	CSVRGLGAYNEQFF
NA	TRBV2	14	TRBJ2-7	few	TGTGCCAGCAGTAGACAGGCTAGCTCCTACGAGCAGTACTTC	CASSRQASSYEQYF
NA	TRBV9	12	TRBJ2-3	few	TGTGCCAGCAGCGTAGTGGGGTCTACGCAGTATTTT	CASSVVGSTQYF
NA	TRBV28	15	TRBJ2-3	few	TGTGCCAGCACCCTAGGGGGCGGGAGTGCAGATACGCAGTATTTT	CASTLGGGSADTQYF
TRBD2	TRBV5-1	15	TRBJ2-7	NA	TGCGCCAGCAGCTCCTCTAGCGGGAGGCGGTACGAGCAGTACTTC	CASSSSSGRRYEQYF
NA	TRBV5-6	15	TRBJ2-5	few	TGTGCCAGCAGCAGAGGAGCGGATCTACAAGAGACCCAGTACTTC	CASSRGADLQETQYF
NA	TRBV4-1	14	TRBJ2-7	NA	TGCGCCAGCAGCCAAGCCGACTCCTCCTACGAGCAGTACTTC	CASSQADSSYEQYF
TRBD2	TRBV7-2	17	TRBJ2-7	NA	TGTGCCAGCAGCTTTCTCCTTAGCGGGAGGGCCCCATACGAGCAGTACTTC	CASSFLLSGRAPYEQYF
NA	TRBV19	17	TRBJ2-6	few	TGTGCCAGTATGGCGCGACAGAGCAGCTCTGGGGCCAACGTCCTGACTTTC	CASMARQSSSGANVLTF
TRBD2	TRBV6-2/TRBV6-3	16	TRBJ2-1	NA	TGTGCCAGCAGTTACTCGAGGTGGGGGGGATACAATGAGCAGTTCTTC	CASSYSRWGGYNEQFF
TRBD2	TRBV10-3	15	TRBJ2-2	few	TGTGCCATCAGTGACCAGCGGGAGGGTACCGGGGAGCTGTTTTTT	CAISDQREGTGELFF
NA	TRBV11-2	12	TRBJ2-1	many	TGTGCCAGCAGCTTAGGTTTCGGCCATCAGTTCTTC	CASSLGFGHQFF
NA	TRBV7-8	12	TRBJ2-5	NA	TGTGCCAGCAGCTTATCCGGAGAGTCCCAGTACTTC	CASSLSGESQYF
NA	TRBV10-3	10	TRBJ2-1	many	TGTGCCATCAACAAAACTGAGGAGTTCTTC	CAINKTEEFF
NA	TRBV6-2/TRBV6-3	13	TRBJ2-7	NA	TGTGCCAGCATAGGCCGTACGACCTACGAGCAGTACTTC	CASIGRTTYEQYF
NA	TRBV24-1	14	TRBJ2-1	NA	TGTGCCACCAGTGATTTGCCCCCGCGGGATGAGCAGTTCTTC	CATSDLPPRDEQFF
NA	TRBV5-1	15	TRBJ1-1	NA	TGCGCCAGCAGCGATAGCGGTTTAGTGTACACTGAAGCTTTCTTT	CASSDSGLVYTEAFF
TRBD2	TRBV7-8	17	TRBJ2-7	NA	TGTGCCAGCAGCTTGACTAGCGGGGGATCAATAGGCTACGAGCAGTACTTC	CASSLTSGGSIGYEQYF
NA	TRBV5-8	14	TRBJ1-1	few	TGTGCCAGCAGCCTGGGGGCCTCCTCCACTGAAGCTTTCTTT	CASSLGASSTEAFF
TRBD2	TRBV5-1	17	TRBJ2-1	NA	TGCGCCAGCAGCTTCCTAGCGGGGACAAGCTCCTACAATGAGCAGTTCTTC	CASSFLAGTSSYNEQFF
NA	TRBV30	18	TRBJ2-6	NA	TGTGCCTGGAGTGTTGGGCCGTACAGGGAAAGGGGGGCCAACGTCCTGACTTTC	CAWSVGPYRERGANVLTF
NA	TRBV9	13	TRBJ2-1	NA	TGTGCCAGCAGCGTAGAGACATTCGGTGAGCAGTTCTTC	CASSVETFGEQFF
TRBD2	TRBV3-1	16	TRBJ2-7	few	TGTGCCAGCAGCCAAGGGACTAGCGGGAGAGGATACGAGCAGTACTTC	CASSQGTSGRGYEQYF
TRBD2	TRBV11-2	16	TRBJ2-1	many	TGTGCCAGCAGCTTGGATAGGACTAGCGGGAGCAATGAGCAGTTCTTC	CASSLDRTSGSNEQFF
TRBD1	TRBV5-1	15	TRBJ2-7	few	TGCGCCAGCAGCGCAGGGGGAACCGTCTCCTACGAGCAGTACTTC	CASSAGGTVSYEQYF
TRBD2	TRBV4-3	16	TRBJ2-1	NA	TGCGCCAGCAGCCAACGGGTACTAGCGGGAGGGGGGGAGCAGTTCTTC	CASSQRVLAGGGEQFF